Below, one TCR beta chain is given with its context. The antigen is undetermined. Assay: immunoSEQ multiplex PCR; the TCRdb copy retains only in-frame clones and omits some. The top ten clones hold under 2.5% of a sample with roughly 140,000 clones, 88% of them seen once. These data originate in a study of T cell responses to AZD1222 COVID-19 vaccine. Whole-study context: Doses given second, at about 4 or about 12 weeks, were pooled. Findings and caveats of the study: Donors were mostly white British, more females; clonal diversity possibly underestimated. Vaccine-associated CD4 TCRs ranged over spike, dominating at 160-218 and 743-854.

The junction had 7 bases not matched to a gene; V was cut back by 4 bases and J by 5 bases. Germline lookup yields CDR1 SNHLY and CDR2 FYNNEI. The CDR3 totals 15 residues. The sequence derives from an adult in good health. Specimen: peripheral blood, collected on day 0 of AZD1222 vaccination. The chain has TRBV2 and TRBJ1-5; TRBD1 matches 8 bases. CDR3 in amino acids: CASSGLRGHDQPQHF. The CDR3 DNA reads TGTGCCAGCAGTGGCCTCAGGGGGCACGATCAGCCCCAGCATTTT.